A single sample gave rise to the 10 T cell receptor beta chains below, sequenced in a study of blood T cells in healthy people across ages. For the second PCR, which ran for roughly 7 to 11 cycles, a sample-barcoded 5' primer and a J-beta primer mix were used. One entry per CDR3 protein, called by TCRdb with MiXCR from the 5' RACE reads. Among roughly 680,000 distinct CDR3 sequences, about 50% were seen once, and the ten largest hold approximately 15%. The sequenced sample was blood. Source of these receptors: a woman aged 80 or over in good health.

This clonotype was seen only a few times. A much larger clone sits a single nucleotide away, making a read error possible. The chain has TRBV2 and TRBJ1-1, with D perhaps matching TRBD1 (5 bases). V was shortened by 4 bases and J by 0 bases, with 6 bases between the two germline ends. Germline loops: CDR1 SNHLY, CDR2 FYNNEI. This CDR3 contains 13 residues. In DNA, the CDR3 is TGTGCCAGCAGTGGGGGGATGAACACTGAAGCTTTCTTT. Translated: CASSGGMNTEAFF.

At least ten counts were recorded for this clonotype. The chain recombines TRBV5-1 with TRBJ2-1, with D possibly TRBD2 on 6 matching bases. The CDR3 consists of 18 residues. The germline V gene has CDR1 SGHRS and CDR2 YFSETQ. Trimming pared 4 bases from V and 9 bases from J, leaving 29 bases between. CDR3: CASSINPTGPTRTREQFF. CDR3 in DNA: TGCGCCAGCAGCATAAACCCAACAGGCCCGACTAGGACCCGTGAGCAGTTCTTC.

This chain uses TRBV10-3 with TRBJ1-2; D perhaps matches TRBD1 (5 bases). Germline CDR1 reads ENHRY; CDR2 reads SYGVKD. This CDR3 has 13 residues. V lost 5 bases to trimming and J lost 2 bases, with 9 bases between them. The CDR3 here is CAISIGVNYGYTF. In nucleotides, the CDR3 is TGTGCCATCAGTATAGGGGTAAACTATGGCTACACCTTC.

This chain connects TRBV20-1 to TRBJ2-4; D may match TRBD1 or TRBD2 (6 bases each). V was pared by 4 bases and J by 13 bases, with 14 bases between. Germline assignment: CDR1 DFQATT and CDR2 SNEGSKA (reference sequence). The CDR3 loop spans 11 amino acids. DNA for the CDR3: TGCAGTGCTAAGGGCTTAGGGGGGCAGTACTTC. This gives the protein CSAKGLGGQYF.

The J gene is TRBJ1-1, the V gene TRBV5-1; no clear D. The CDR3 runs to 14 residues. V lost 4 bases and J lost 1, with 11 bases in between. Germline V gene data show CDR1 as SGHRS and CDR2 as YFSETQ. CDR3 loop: CASSIRPENTEAFF. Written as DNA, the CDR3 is TGCGCCAGCAGCATAAGACCAGAGAACACTGAAGCTTTCTTT.

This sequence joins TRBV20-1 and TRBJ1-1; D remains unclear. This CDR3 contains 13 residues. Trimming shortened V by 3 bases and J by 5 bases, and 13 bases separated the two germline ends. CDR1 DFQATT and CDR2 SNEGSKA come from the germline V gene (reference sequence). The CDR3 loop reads CSARSPAATEAFF. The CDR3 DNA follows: TGCAGTGCTAGGTCCCCGGCTGCTACTGAAGCTTTCTTT.

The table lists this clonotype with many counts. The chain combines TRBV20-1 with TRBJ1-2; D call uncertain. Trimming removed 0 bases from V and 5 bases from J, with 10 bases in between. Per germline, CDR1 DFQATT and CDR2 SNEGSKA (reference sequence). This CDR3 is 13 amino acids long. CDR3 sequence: CSARDEERYGYTF. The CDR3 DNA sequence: TGCAGTGCTAGAGATGAGGAGCGTTATGGCTACACCTTC.

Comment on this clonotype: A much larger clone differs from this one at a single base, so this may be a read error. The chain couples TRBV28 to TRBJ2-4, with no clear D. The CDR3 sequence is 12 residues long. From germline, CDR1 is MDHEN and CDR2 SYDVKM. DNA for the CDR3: TGTGTCAGCTCCTTAGTTGGCCTGCCCCAGTACTTC. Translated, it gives CVSSLVGLPQYF.

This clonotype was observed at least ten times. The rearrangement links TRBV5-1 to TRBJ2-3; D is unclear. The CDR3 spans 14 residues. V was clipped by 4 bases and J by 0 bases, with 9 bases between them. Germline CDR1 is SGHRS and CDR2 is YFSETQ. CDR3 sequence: CASSPPLSTDTQYF. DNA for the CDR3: TGCGCCAGCAGCCCCCCTCTAAGCACAGATACGCAGTATTTT.

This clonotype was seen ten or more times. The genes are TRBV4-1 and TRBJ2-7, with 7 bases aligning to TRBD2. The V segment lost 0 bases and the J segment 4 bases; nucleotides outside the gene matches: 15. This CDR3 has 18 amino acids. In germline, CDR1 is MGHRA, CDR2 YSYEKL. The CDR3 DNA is TGCGCCAGCAGCCAAGACTCCACCCAGACTAGCCTTCCTTACGAGCAGTACTTC. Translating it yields CASSQDSTQTSLPYEQYF.